This T cell receptor (beta chain) was found in a study of T-cell memory formation after mild COVID-19. MiXCR, run by TCRdb on the 5' RACE reads, gives a single entry per CDR3 protein. The repertoire holds 340,000 or so distinct CDR3 sequences, with 13% as singletons. Looked up from germline, CDR1 is SGHAT and CDR2 is FQNNGV. V shed 3 bases, J shed 4 bases, and the junction held 8 bases outside the gene matches. The CDR3 consists of 16 residues. This clonotype has ten or more counts. The specimen sequenced was PBMCs or a T cell subset sorted from them (not recorded which). The chain uses TRBV11-2 and TRBJ2-2; TRBD2 matches at 7 bases. The sequence came from a man aged 18 to 30 who had mild COVID-19 (a few samples of this study predate the infection). Cell type and time point are not known. The CDR3 loop is CASSFDGTIPTGELFF. CDR3 nucleotides: TGTGCCAGCAGCTTCGATGGGACTATCCCCACCGGGGAGCTGTTTTTT. Filled out from reference TRBV11-2 and TRBJ2-2, the complete variable domain reads EAGVAQSPRYKIIEKRQSVAFWCNPISGHATLYWYQQILGQGPKLLIQFQNNGVVDDSQLPKDRFSAERLKGVDSTLKIQPAKLEDSAVYLCASSFDGTIPTGELFFGEGSRLTVL.